This TCR beta chain was sequenced in a study of tumor-infiltrating lymphocytes in primary liver carcinoma. Study overall: Aged between 30 and 69 years, the patients were men and women.

Between about 17 and 34 mg of unsorted bulk tissue served as the source from which RNA and DNA were co-extracted. Whole-study findings and limits: It was observed that only about 8-24% of the top clones appeared in every one of the five tumor regions.

This CDR3 comprises 18 residues. The V end was cut by 4 bases, the J end by 4 bases, with 25 bases between. The V gene's germline CDR1 is LGHNA and CDR2 YNFKEQ. The investigators made TCR beta cDNA from roughly 0.45 ug total RNA, using a constant-region primer. TCR beta libraries came from three nested multiplex PCR rounds using slightly modified ARM-PCR. Use of TRBV1-TRBV30 forward primers with a C-beta reverse primer characterized the first two PCR rounds, which lasted about 9 cycles each. Using its own MiXCR run on the multiplex PCR reads, TCRdb lists one record per CDR3 protein. This sample has approximately 190,000 distinct CDR3 sequences, with over 80% found just once. Worth noting for this clonotype: Its antigen remains unidentified.

The source material was tumor tissue from primary liver carcinoma. V and J are TRBV4-2 and TRBJ1-2, with TRBD1 as a possible D gene (5 bases). This clonotype originated in a man between 40 and 49 years old with primary liver carcinoma and hepatitis B virus infection. CDR3 bases: TGTGCCAGCAGCCGATCGTCCATGGGGGTGGGCGCGTCCTATGGCTACACCTTC. Translation gives CASSRSSMGVGASYGYTF.